The present T cell receptor beta chain was sequenced within a study of blood T cell repertoires in COVID-19. Looking at the study overall: PBMCs, B-cell-depleted T cells, or T cells provided the cDNA or gDNA that made up the material.

The length of the CDR3 is 13 residues. V lost 6 bases and J lost 8, with 15 bases in between. The germline V gene encodes CDR1 MNHEY and CDR2 SVGAGI. Study processing details: Reference gene primer amplification gave estimated nucleated cell counts. Assay used: immunoSEQ multiplex PCR; TCRdb lists only in-frame clones, some missing. For V, J and clone size, that table is used; D and trimming come from the DNA. The repertoire includes around 87,000 clones, around four fifths of them detected once, and approximately 10% sits in the top ten. This sequence joins TRBV6-5 and TRBJ2-3, with D uncertain. Sequenced material: peripheral blood. The TCR originated in a woman of 80 years or more with acute or convalescent COVID-19. CDR3 sequence: CASSPTRSGTQYF. CDR3 in DNA: TGTGCCAGCAGCCCAACACGGTCGGGTACGCAGTATTTT.